These 2 T cell receptor beta chains were sequenced from one sample in a study of vaccination effects on CD4 cells after COVID-19. Produced via immunoSEQ multiplex PCR; TCRdb's table is partial and in-frame only. Of approximately 28,000 clones listed, roughly 73% are singletons. ViraFEST assay sequencing came after antigen-specific CD4+ T cells were expanded with viral peptide pools. The authors isolated CD4+ T cells after roughly 10 days of culture. People in the vaccine group had not been infected with SARS-CoV-2 before, and their nucleocapsid antibodies were negative. Their antigen targets remain unknown. The sample here was CD4+ T cells from PBMCs cultured with HCoV-NL63 spike peptides, taken before COVID-19 vaccination. The receptors come from a human donor who received a COVID-19 vaccine.

The V and J genes are TRBV7-2 and TRBJ2-7; D is possibly TRBD1 or TRBD2 (5 bases each). The CDR3 extends over 16 amino acids. V was shortened by 0 bases and J by 1 base, with 13 bases between the two germline ends. In germline, CDR1 is SGHTA, CDR2 FQGNSA. CDR3: CASSLAGRGASYEQYF. The CDR3 coding sequence is TGTGCCAGCAGCTTAGCCGGAAGGGGAGCGTCCTACGAGCAGTACTTC.

This chain uses TRBV11-1 with TRBJ2-7; no firm D call. Germline lookup yields CDR1 SGHAT and CDR2 FQDESV (reference sequence). Trimming cost V 1 base and J 7 bases, with 11 bases left between them. This CDR3 comprises 13 residues. CDR3 bases: TGTGCCAGCAGCTTAGACAGCGTTCTAGAGCAGTACTTC. Protein sequence: CASSLDSVLEQYF.